These T cell receptor beta chains were read from a single sample in a study of graft-versus-host responses after intestinal transplantation. No antigen has been assigned to these receptors. Method: immunoSEQ multiplex PCR; TCRdb's copy keeps in-frame clones and lacks some. The data hold more than 65,000 clones, with approximately 84% observed a single time. This material consisted of unstimulated CD4+ T cells sorted from spleen or lymph node cells, taken before transplant. The origin of the receptors is a human donor who was the organ donor for an intestinal transplant. CDR3s include the opening cysteine and the closing phenylalanine or tryptophan. D genes are given only for firm matches. Not all rows give a size; the values are once, few, many and, for expanded clones, a class.

V gene	clone size	J gene	D gene	CDR3 DNA	CDR3 protein
TRBV5-1	-	TRBJ1-3	TRBD1	TGCGCCAGCAGCTTAGGGACAGAAGGAAACACCATATATTTT	CASSLGTEGNTIYF
TRBV4-1	-	TRBJ1-5	TRBD1	TGCGCCAGCAGCAAAGGGGACAGGGGAGTTCAGCCCCAGCATTTT	CASSKGDRGVQPQHF
TRBV6-1	-	TRBJ2-4	-	TGTGCCAGCAGTGAATTTGTAAGGACACTGTACTTC	CASSEFVRTLYF
TRBV28	-	TRBJ1-3	-	TGTGCCAGCAGTAATACAGGGAGCTCTGGAAACACCATATATTTT	CASSNTGSSGNTIYF
TRBV4-3	-	TRBJ1-1	-	TGCGCCAGCAGCCAAGCTCTAGACACTGAAGCTTTCTTT	CASSQALDTEAFF
TRBV30	few	TRBJ1-3	-	TGTGCCTTCAGGGTTGGAAACACCATATATTTT	CAFRVGNTIYF
TRBV4-2	-	TRBJ2-3	TRBD2	TGTGCCAGCAGCCAAATCACTAGCGGGGGGGCCAAAGATACGCAGTATTTT	CASSQITSGGAKDTQYF
TRBV11-2	-	TRBJ2-3	-	TGTGCCAGCAGCTTAGATCTGCGAGATACGCAGTATTTT	CASSLDLRDTQYF
TRBV19	-	TRBJ1-5	TRBD1	TGTGCCAGTAGTATAGACACCGGGACAGGGATGGCGTTAAGTCAGCCCCAGCATTTT	CASSIDTGTGMALSQPQHF
TRBV14	-	TRBJ1-1	-	TGTGCCAGCAGCCTGGCGGGAGGCACTGAAGCTTTCTTT	CASSLAGGTEAFF
TRBV6-4	-	TRBJ2-1	TRBD1	TGTGCCAGCAGTGACGTCCCGGACAGGTACAATGAGCAGTTCTTC	CASSDVPDRYNEQFF
TRBV7-9	-	TRBJ2-2	TRBD2	TGTGCCAGCAGCTTAGTGTCCCTAGCGGGGGGCCCGGGGACCGGGGAGCTGTTTTTT	CASSLVSLAGGPGTGELFF
TRBV5-6	-	TRBJ1-2	-	TGTGCCAGCAGCTTGGATACAGACCTTAGGTATGGCTACACCTTC	CASSLDTDLRYGYTF
TRBV4-2	-	TRBJ1-6	TRBD1	TGTGCCAGCAGCCCGACAGGGAATAATTCACCCCTCCACTTT	CASSPTGNNSPLHF
TRBV5-6	-	TRBJ1-1	TRBD1	TGTGCCAGCAGATTTACAGGGGGAGGTGAAGCTTTCTTT	CASRFTGGGEAFF
TRBV5-6	-	TRBJ1-2	-	TGTGCCAGCAGCTGGAGGGGCGCCAACTATGGCTACACCTTC	CASSWRGANYGYTF
TRBV30	-	TRBJ1-1	TRBD1	TGTGCCCGGGGGACAGGGGCTGAAGCTTTCTTT	CARGTGAEAFF
TRBV6-1	-	TRBJ2-3	-	TGTGCCAGCAGCCAGTCGACGACTGGCACAGATACGCAGTATTTT	CASSQSTTGTDTQYF
TRBV7-2	-	TRBJ1-2	-	TGTGCCAGCAGCCCCCCAACGGGGTATGGCTACACCTTC	CASSPPTGYGYTF
TRBV28	-	TRBJ1-2	-	TGTGCCAGCAGTTCCCCGGACAGCAAACTCTATGGCTACACCTTC	CASSSPDSKLYGYTF
TRBV19	-	TRBJ2-2	-	TGTGCCAGTAGTATGCCCCTAAACCGGGCGAACACCGGGGAGCTGTTTTTT	CASSMPLNRANTGELFF
TRBV7-2	-	TRBJ1-6	-	TGTGCCAGCAGCCGGGGGGCGGGTTATAATTCACCCCTCCACTTT	CASSRGAGYNSPLHF
TRBV2	-	TRBJ2-3	TRBD2	TGTGCCAGCAGTGATTCCAGCGGGGGTCCCTCCACGCAGTATTTT	CASSDSSGGPSTQYF
TRBV19	-	TRBJ1-6	TRBD1	TGTGCCAGTAGTAACATACGACAGGGTGATACTTCACCCCTCCACTTT	CASSNIRQGDTSPLHF
TRBV9	few	TRBJ1-6	-	TGTGCCAGCAGCGTAGCGGGGGGGGCTACTTACCCATCACCCCTCCACTTT	CASSVAGGATYPSPLHF
TRBV25-1	-	TRBJ1-1	TRBD1	TGTGCCAGCAGTGTGCCGAGGGGACAGGGGAACACTGAAGCTTTCTTT	CASSVPRGQGNTEAFF
TRBV7-2	-	TRBJ2-5	-	TGTGCCAGCAGCTTAGAGGGGGGGCAAGAGACCCAGTACTTC	CASSLEGGQETQYF
TRBV5-5	-	TRBJ2-3	-	TGTGCCAGCAGCTTGGCAGGCGGGGGCAAGACAGATACGCAGTATTTT	CASSLAGGGKTDTQYF
TRBV4-1	-	TRBJ1-4	TRBD1	TGCGCCAGCAGCCAAATTGAACCGGGACAGGGGAGCCAAAAACTGTTTTTT	CASSQIEPGQGSQKLFF
TRBV7-2	-	TRBJ1-6	-	TGTGCCAGCAGCTTACAGGGTCCTAATAATTCACCCCTCCACTTT	CASSLQGPNNSPLHF
TRBV28	few	TRBJ2-1	TRBD2	TGTGCCAGCATCGATAGCGGGGGGCGTTCCAATGAGCAGTTCTTC	CASIDSGGRSNEQFF
TRBV5-6	-	TRBJ1-5	-	TGTGCCAGCAGCCGCGGGATCAGTGGAATATCCAATCAGCCCCAGCATTTT	CASSRGISGISNQPQHF
TRBV19	-	TRBJ1-5	-	TGTGCCAGCAGGGACCGGGGGGACATCAATCAGCCCCAGCATTTT	CASRDRGDINQPQHF
TRBV19	once	TRBJ2-5	TRBD2	TGTGCCAGTAGTGTGAACGGGGGGGGACAAGAGACCCAGTACTTC	CASSVNGGGQETQYF
TRBV11-2	-	TRBJ2-3	TRBD2	TGTGCCAGCAGCTTAGGGGCGGGGGGACTAGCGTCCCGGGATACGCAGTATTTT	CASSLGAGGLASRDTQYF
TRBV9	-	TRBJ1-1	-	TGTGCCAGCAGCGTAGCTCCCGTTTTGAACACTGAAGCTTTCTTT	CASSVAPVLNTEAFF
TRBV28	once	TRBJ2-4	TRBD2	TGTGCCAGCTCTCCGGGAGGGTTAAACATTCAGTACTTC	CASSPGGLNIQYF
TRBV9	-	TRBJ2-3	TRBD2	TGTGCCAGCAGCGTAGGCCCCGGGGGGGTCTCCTACACAGATACGCAGTATTTT	CASSVGPGGVSYTDTQYF
TRBV30	-	TRBJ1-2	-	TGTGCCTGGAAGGCAGGGCTAAACTATGGCTACACCTTC	CAWKAGLNYGYTF
TRBV7-9	few	TRBJ1-3	TRBD1	TGTGCCAGCAGCCCAGGGACAGGGATCTCTGGAAACACCATATATTTT	CASSPGTGISGNTIYF
TRBV6-1	-	TRBJ1-2	TRBD1	TGTGCCAGCAGTGAAGCAGGGGGCTTAGGCTATGGCTACACCTTC	CASSEAGGLGYGYTF
TRBV6-6	-	TRBJ1-1	TRBD1	TGTGCCAGCAGTTACTACACCCAGGGGGACACTGAAGCTTTCTTT	CASSYYTQGDTEAFF